This entry is about one TCR beta chain. The antigen remains undetermined. The data were taken from a study of regulatory dendritic cells for organ transplantation. Trimming stripped 0 bases from V and 0 bases from J, with 15 bases between. This CDR3 is built from 18 residues. Germline values: CDR1 SEHNR, CDR2 FQNEAQ (reference sequence). Broader study findings: Memory T cells were less diverse than naive, with memory CD8+ most oligoclonal.

Produced via immunoSEQ multiplex PCR; TCRdb's table is partial and in-frame only. This table has approximately 29,000 clones, 80% to 85% appearing once. This TCR derives from a human donor in good health. The V call is TRBV7-9, the J call TRBJ1-5; a weak D match, TRBD1 (6 bases). The sample taken for sequencing was naive CD4+ T cells from blood. Subset of the sample: CD45RA+ naive T cells. CDR3 sequence: CASSLAGTWTDSNQPQHF. The CDR3 bases are TGTGCCAGCAGCTTAGCGGGGACATGGACGGATAGCAATCAGCCCCAGCATTTT.